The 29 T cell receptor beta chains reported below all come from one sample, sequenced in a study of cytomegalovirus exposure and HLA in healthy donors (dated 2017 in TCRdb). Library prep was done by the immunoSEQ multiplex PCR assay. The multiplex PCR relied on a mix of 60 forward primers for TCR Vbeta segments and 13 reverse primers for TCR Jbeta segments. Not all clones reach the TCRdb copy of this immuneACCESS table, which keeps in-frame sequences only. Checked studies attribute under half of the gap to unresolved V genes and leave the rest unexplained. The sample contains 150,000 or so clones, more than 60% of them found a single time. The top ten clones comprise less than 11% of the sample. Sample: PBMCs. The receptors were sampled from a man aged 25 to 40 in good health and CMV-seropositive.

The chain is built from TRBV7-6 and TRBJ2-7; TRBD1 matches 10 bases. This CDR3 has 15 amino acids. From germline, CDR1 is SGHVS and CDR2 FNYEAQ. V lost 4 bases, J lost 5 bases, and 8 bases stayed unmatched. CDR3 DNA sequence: TGTGCCAGCAGCTCCCCGGGACAGGGGACCCACGAGCAGTACTTC. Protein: CASSSPGQGTHEQYF. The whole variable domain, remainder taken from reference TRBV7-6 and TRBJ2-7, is GAGVSQSPRYKVTKRGQDVALRCDPISGHVSLYWYRQALGQGPEFLTYFNYEAQQDKSGLPNDRFSAERPEGSISTLTIQRTEQRDSAMYRCASSSPGQGTHEQYFGPGTRLTVT.

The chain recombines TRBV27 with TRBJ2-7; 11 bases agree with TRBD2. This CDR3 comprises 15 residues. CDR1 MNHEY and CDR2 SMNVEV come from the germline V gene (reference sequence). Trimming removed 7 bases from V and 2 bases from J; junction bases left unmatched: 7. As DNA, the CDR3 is TGTGCCAGCAACTCCCAGACTAGCGGGACCTACGAGCAGTACTTC. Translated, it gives CASNSQTSGTYEQYF.

CDR3 sequence: CASSPGQGGTYEQYF. CDR3 coding DNA: TGTGCCAGCTCACCAGGACAGGGAGGGACCTACGAGCAGTACTTC. The chain recombines TRBV18 with TRBJ2-7, with TRBD1 as a possible D gene (8 bases). This CDR3 contains 15 residues. Germline V CDR1 and CDR2: KGHSH, LQKENI. Trimming took off 2 bases at V and 2 bases at J, with 13 bases between the two ends. The variable domain in full, completed from reference TRBV18 and TRBJ2-7, reads NAGVMQNPRHLVRRRGQEARLRCSPMKGHSHVYWYRQLPEEGLKFMVYLQKENIIDESGMPKERFSAEFPKEGPSILRIQQVVRGDSAAYFCASSPGQGGTYEQYFGPGTRLTVT.

CDR3 nucleotides: TGTGCCAGCAGGGGGGGTAACACTGAAGCTTTCTTT. Its translation is CASRGGNTEAFF. This chain joins TRBV6-5 and TRBJ1-1; tentatively, D is TRBD1 (5 bases). The CDR3 runs to 12 residues. Germline V lookup: CDR1 MNHEY, CDR2 SVGAGI. Trimming shortened V by 6 bases and J by 2 bases, and 7 bases separated the two germline ends.

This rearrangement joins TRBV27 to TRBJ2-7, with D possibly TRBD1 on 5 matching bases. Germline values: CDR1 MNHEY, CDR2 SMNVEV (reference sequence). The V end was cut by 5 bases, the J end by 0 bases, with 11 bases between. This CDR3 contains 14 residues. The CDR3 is CASSITGSSYEQYF. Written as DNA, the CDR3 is TGTGCCAGCAGTATTACAGGTAGCTCCTACGAGCAGTACTTC.

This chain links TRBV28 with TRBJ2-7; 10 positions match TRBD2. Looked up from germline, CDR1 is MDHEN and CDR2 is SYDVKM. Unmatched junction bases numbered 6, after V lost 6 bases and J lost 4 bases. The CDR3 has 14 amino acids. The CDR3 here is CASSRGLAAYEQYF. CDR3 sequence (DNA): TGTGCCAGCAGCCGCGGACTAGCGGCTTACGAGCAGTACTTC.

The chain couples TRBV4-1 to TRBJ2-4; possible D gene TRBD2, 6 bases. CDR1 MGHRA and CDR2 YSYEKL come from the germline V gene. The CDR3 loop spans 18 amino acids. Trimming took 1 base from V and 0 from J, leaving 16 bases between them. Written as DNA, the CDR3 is TGCGCCAGCAGCCAAGGAGTTTTACTGCGGGGAGCCAAAAACATTCAGTACTTC. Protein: CASSQGVLLRGAKNIQYF.

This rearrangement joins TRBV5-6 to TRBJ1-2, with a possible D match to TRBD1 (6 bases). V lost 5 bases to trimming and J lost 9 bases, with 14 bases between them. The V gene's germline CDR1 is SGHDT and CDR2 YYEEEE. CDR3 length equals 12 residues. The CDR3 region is CASSIQGGSYTF. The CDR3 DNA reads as TGTGCCAGCAGTATACAGGGTGGCAGCTACACCTTC.

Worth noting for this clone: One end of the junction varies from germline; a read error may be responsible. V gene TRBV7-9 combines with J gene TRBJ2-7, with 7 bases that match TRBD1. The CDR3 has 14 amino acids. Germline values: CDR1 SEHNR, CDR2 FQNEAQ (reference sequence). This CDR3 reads CSSSFTGVTYEQYF. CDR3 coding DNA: TGTTCCAGCAGCTTCACAGGGGTAACCTACGAGCAGTACTTC.

Here the CDR3 reads CASSYTGTGVNEQFF. The CDR3, as DNA: TGCGCCAGCAGCTACACCGGGACAGGGGTCAATGAGCAGTTCTTC. This chain uses TRBV5-1 with TRBJ2-1; 10 bases agree with TRBD1. CDR1 SGHRS and CDR2 YFSETQ come from the germline V gene. The CDR3 consists of 15 residues. Trimming removed 3 bases from V and 6 bases from J; junction bases left unmatched: 6.

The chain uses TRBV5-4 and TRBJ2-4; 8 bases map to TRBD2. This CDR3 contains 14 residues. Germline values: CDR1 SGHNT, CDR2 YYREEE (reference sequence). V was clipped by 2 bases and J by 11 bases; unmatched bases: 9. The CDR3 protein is CASSFTSGGGFQYF. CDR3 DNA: TGTGCCAGCAGCTTTACTAGCGGCGGTGGCTTTCAGTACTTC.

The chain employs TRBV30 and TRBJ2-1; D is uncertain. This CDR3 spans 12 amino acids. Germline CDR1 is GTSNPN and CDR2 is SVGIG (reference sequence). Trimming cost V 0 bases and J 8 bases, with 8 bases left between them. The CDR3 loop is CAWSVRVYEQFF. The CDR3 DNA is TGTGCCTGGAGTGTACGGGTCTATGAGCAGTTCTTC.

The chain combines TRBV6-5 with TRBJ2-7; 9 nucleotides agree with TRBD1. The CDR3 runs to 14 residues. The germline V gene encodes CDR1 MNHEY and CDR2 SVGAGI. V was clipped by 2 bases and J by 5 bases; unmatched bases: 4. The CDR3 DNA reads TGTGCCAGCAGTTACGACAGGGGGGGTCACGAGCAGTACTTC. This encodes CASSYDRGGHEQYF.

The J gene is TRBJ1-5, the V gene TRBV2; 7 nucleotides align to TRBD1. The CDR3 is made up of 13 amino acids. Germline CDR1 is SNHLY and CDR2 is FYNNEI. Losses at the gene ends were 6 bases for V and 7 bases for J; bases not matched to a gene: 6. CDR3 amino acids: CASRAQGYQPQHF. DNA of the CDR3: TGTGCCAGCAGGGCACAGGGGTACCAGCCCCAGCATTTT.

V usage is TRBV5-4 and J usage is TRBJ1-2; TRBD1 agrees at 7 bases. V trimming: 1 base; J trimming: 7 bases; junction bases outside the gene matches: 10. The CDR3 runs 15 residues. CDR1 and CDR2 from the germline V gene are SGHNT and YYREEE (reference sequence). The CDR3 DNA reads TGTGCCAGCAGCTTGATACAGGGGAGTTTTGGTGGCTACACCTTC. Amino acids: CASSLIQGSFGGYTF.

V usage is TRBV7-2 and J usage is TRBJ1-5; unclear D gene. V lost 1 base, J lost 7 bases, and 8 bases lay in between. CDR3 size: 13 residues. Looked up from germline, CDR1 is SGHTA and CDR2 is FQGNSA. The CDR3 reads CASSLGVSQPQHF. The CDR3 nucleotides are TGTGCCAGCAGCTTAGGGGTTAGCCAGCCCCAGCATTTT. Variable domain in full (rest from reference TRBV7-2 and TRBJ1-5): GAGVSQSPSNKVTEKGKDVELRCDPISGHTALYWYRQSLGQGLEFLIYFQGNSAPDKSGLPSDRFSAERTGGSVSTLTIQRTQQEDSAVYLCASSLGVSQPQHFGDGTRLSIL.

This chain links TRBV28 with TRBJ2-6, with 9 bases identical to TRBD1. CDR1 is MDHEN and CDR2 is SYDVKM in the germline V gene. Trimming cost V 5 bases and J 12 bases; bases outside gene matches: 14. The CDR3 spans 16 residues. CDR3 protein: CASSPTGGAMGSVLTF. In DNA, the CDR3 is TGTGCCAGCAGTCCTACAGGGGGCGCAATGGGCAGCGTCCTGACTTTC.

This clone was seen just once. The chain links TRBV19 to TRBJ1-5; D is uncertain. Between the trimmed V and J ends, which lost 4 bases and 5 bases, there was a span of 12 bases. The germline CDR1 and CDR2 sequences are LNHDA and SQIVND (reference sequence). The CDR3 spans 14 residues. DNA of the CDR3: TGTGCCAGTAGTAAGACCGATGACTATCAGCCCCAGCATTTT. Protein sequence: CASSKTDDYQPQHF.

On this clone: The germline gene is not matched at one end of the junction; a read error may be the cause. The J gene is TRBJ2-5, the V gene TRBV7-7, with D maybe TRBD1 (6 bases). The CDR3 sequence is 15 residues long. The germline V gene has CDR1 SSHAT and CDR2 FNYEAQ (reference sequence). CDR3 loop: CASSLTDRYQETQYF. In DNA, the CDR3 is TGTGCTAGCAGCCTGACGGACAGATACCAAGAGACCCAGTACTTC.

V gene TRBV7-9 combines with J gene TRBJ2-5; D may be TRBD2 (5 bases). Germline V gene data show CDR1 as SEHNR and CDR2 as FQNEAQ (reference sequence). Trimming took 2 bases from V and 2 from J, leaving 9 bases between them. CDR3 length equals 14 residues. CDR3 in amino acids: CASSLPGKQETQYF. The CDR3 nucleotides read TGTGCCAGCAGCTTACCGGGAAAACAAGAGACCCAGTACTTC. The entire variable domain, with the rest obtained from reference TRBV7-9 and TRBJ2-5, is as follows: DTGVSQNPRHKITKRGQNVTFRCDPISEHNRLYWYRQTLGQGPEFLTYFQNEAQLEKSRLLSDRFSAERPKGSFSTLEIQRTEQGDSAMYLCASSLPGKQETQYFGPGTRLLVL.

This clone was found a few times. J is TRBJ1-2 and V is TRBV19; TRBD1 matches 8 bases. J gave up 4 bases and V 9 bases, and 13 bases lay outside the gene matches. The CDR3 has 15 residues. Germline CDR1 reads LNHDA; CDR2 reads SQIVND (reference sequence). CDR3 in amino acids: CASYPRTGLTYGYTF. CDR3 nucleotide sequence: TGTGCCAGCTACCCTCGGACAGGGCTAACCTATGGCTACACCTTC.

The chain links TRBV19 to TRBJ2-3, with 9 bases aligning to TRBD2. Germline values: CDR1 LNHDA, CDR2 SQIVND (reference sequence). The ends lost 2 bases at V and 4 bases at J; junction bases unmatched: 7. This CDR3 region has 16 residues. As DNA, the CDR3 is TGTGCCAGTAGTATACAAGCGGGAGGCCACGCAGATACGCAGTATTTT. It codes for CASSIQAGGHADTQYF.

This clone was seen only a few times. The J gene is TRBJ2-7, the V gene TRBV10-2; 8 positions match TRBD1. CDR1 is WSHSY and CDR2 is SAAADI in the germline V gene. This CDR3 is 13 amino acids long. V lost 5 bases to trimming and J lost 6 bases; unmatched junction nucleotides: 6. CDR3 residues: CASSWDRTSEQYF. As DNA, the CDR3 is TGCGCCAGCAGTTGGGACAGGACCTCCGAGCAGTACTTC.

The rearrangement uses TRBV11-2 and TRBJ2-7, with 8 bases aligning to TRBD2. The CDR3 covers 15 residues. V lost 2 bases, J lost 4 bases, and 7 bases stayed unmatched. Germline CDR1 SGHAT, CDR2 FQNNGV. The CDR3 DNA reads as TGTGCCAGCAGCTTATTTGCGGGAGGTCTGTACGAGCAGTACTTC. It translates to CASSLFAGGLYEQYF.

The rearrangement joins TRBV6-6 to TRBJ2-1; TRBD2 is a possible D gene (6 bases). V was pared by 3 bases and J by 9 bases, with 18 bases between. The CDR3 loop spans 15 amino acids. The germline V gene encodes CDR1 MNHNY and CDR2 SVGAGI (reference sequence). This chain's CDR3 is CASSYLTGAQGEQFF. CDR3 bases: TGTGCCAGCAGTTATTTGACGGGAGCGCAGGGTGAGCAGTTCTTC.

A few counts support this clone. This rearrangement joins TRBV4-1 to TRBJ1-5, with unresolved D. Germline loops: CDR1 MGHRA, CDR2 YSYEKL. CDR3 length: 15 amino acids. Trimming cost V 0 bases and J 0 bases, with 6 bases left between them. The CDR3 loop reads CASSQDAASNQPQHF. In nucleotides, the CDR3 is TGCGCCAGCAGCCAAGATGCGGCTAGCAATCAGCCCCAGCATTTT.

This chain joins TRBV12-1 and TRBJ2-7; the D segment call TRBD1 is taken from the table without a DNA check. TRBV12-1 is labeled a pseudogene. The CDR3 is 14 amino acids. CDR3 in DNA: TGTGCCAGCAGCACATCTTACCCCCTCTACGAGCAGTACTTC. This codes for CASSTSYPLYEQYF.

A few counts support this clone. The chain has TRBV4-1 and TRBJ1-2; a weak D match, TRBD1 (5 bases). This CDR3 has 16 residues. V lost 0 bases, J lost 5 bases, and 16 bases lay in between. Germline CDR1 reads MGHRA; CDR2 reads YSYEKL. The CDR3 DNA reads TGCGCCAGCAGCCAAGATTTGGTATTGGGGCAGTATGGCTACACCTTC. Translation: CASSQDLVLGQYGYTF.

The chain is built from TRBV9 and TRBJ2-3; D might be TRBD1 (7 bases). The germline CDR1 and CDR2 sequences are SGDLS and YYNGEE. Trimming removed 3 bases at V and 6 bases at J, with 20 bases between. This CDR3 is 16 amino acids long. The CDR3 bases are TGTGCCAGCAGCGACGACAGGGAGGTTTTTTCGGATACGCAGTATTTT. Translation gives CASSDDREVFSDTQYF.